This T cell receptor (beta chain) was sequenced in a study of blood T cells in healthy people across ages. Sample-barcoded 5' priming and a J-beta primer mix drove a second PCR of about 6 to 12 cycles. MiXCR was run by TCRdb on the 5' RACE reads, yielding one entry per CDR3 protein. This sample has 1.5 million to 2 million distinct CDR3 sequences, with roughly 28% found just once. The CDR3 runs to 18 residues. The germline CDR1 and CDR2 sequences are MNHNS and SASEGT. V was clipped by 4 bases and J by 3 bases, with 24 bases between them. This TCR was sampled from a woman in her twenties or thirties in good health. The chain joins TRBV6-1 to TRBJ1-1; the D gene is possibly TRBD1 (6 bases). Sample: blood. CDR3: CASSAPGAGRRKDTEAFF. DNA of the CDR3: TGTGCCAGCAGTGCCCCGGGGGCAGGCCGGAGGAAGGACACTGAAGCTTTCTTT.